This TCR beta chain appears in the sequencing data of a study of T cell responses to AZD1222 COVID-19 vaccine (dated by TCRdb to the early 2020s). Some background on the complete study: Because spike-specific TCR depth and breadth did not differ between the two schedules, AZD1222 recipients who got a second dose at roughly 4 weeks were pooled with those who got a second dose at roughly 12 weeks. TCR sequencing covered over 230 trial participants: approximately 200 given two doses of AZD1222 and approximately 25 given two doses of MenACWY control vaccine. Enrollment into the trials was organized by age into subgroups of 18-55, 56-69 and 70-plus years, and those subgroups contained around 150, 28 and 57 TCR-sequenced participants, respectively. What the work shows at the level of the full study, not this receptor alone: Only six AZD1222 recipients were SARS-CoV-2 seropositive at baseline, limiting conclusions about previously exposed vaccinees. Reportedly, close to half of the unique spike-specific TCRs recognized epitopes lying outside the regions that are mutated in the B.1.351 and B.1.1.7 variants. Participants were mostly white British, with more females than males. The authors suggested clonal diversity may have been underestimated. The 56-69-year group was small, and its depth increase did not reach significance, likely because of low power. Because no day 14 peak-response samples were available, the repertoires could be characterized only after the peak T cell response. A significant rise in spike-specific TCR breadth and depth was observed after two AZD1222 doses relative to day 0 and relative to MenACWY recipients. Vaccine-associated CD4 TCRs spanned the whole spike protein, with dominant responses in regions 160-218 and 743-854.

The CDR3 regions of human TCRbeta chains were analyzed by immunosequencing. Per the authors' processing: Repertoire TCRs were matched against a reference library of SARS-CoV-2-specific TCRs generated with the MIRA antigen-specificity platform. Breadth was defined as the fraction of unique TCRs that were SARS-CoV-2-associated. Depth was defined as the fraction of total T cells that were SARS-CoV-2-associated. Using the MIRA data, each spike-specific TCR was assigned both to the spike region to which the TCR was reactive and to a CD4 or CD8 class. Log10-transformed breadth and depth values were compared by one-way ANOVA with Sidak's multiple comparisons tests. TCRdb provides this immuneACCESS table in a form limited to in-frame rearrangements. Some clones are lacking; in checked studies, under half of them reflect an unresolved V gene, and why the rest are absent is not known. The V and J calls and clone size are taken from that table; D and trimming were inferred from the DNA. The sample contains about 110,000 clones, 70% to 90% of them found a single time. In total, the top ten clones hold more than 6.5% of the sample.

The time point tag for this specimen amounts to: baseline before first vaccination. Samples from vaccinated people were obtained from the UK trials COV001 and COV002, which included a single-blind randomized controlled phase 2/3 trial of AZD1222 (ChAdOx1 nCoV-19) in healthy adults. For TCRbeta chain sequencing, PBMC samples from trial participants were taken at day 0 and at day 28 after the second dose. The CDR3 runs 13 residues from the cysteine to the phenylalanine. Here the CDR3 DNA is all that survives: 39 bases in frame from base 1. The junction shows trimming of 3 bases on V and 9 bases on J, plus 13 bases between the germline ends. CDR1 and CDR2, looked up from the germline V gene, are SGHTS and YDEGEE. The sample holds a few counts of this clone. This clone's antigen is unknown. Base qualities are not at hand, and no much larger clone is one base apart.

The source material was peripheral blood, sampled on day 0 of AZD1222 vaccination. The receptor comes from an adult in good health. This chain is built from TRBV5-8 and TRBJ1-3; TRBD1 might be the D gene, on 5 matching bases. The nucleotides are TGTGCCAGCAGCTCGGCCAGGGATGGCACCATATATTTT. It is translated as CASSSARDGTIYF.